The clone carrying this T cell receptor (beta chain) was seen more than once but under ten times. Its antigen is currently unknown. In germline, CDR1 is SGHNT, CDR2 YENEEA. This CDR3 has 12 residues. The V gene lost 5 bases and the J gene lost 6 bases, with 8 bases spanning the gap. This sample was included in a study of immune cell composition in non-small cell lung cancer. Whole-study results and caveats: Clones >0.5% enriched in tumour were rarer in adenocarcinoma (roughly 35%) than squamous (approximately 80%). TIL tumour reactivity correlated with maximal tumour-associated clone frequency in adenocarcinoma. Tumour-reactive clones were not shown to match dominant in vivo tumour clones.

The protocol was immunoSEQ multiplex PCR, while the TCRdb copy is restricted to in-frame clones and leaves out a portion. Of about 14,000 clones in the sample, approximately 80% are singletons; the top ten hold roughly an eighth. The sample consisted of lung tumor tissue. V usage is TRBV11-3 and J usage is TRBJ2-1, with D perhaps TRBD1 (6 bases). The TCR originated in a human donor with non-small cell lung cancer. In DNA form, the CDR3 reads TGTGCCAGCAGCCGGACAGTCAATGAGCAGTTCTTC. Translated: CASSRTVNEQFF.